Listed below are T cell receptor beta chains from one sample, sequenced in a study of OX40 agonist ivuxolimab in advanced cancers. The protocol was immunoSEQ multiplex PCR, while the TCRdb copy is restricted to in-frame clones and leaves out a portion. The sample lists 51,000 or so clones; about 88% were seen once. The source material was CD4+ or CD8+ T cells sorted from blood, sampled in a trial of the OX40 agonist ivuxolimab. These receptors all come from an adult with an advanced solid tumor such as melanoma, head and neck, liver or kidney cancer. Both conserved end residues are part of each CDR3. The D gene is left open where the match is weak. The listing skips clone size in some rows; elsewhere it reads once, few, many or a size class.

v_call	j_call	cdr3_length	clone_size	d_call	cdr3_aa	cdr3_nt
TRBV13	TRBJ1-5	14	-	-	CASAVAGSNQPQHF	TGTGCCAGCGCGGTTGCGGGCAGCAATCAGCCCCAGCATTTT
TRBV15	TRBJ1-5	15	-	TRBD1	CATSPDRGATQPQHF	TGTGCCACCAGCCCCGACAGGGGGGCCACTCAGCCCCAGCATTTT
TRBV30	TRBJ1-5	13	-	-	CAWGEGFNQPQHF	TGTGCCTGGGGGGAGGGATTCAATCAGCCCCAGCATTTT
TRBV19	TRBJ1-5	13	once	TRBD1	CASWTGPNQPQHF	TGTGCCAGTTGGACAGGGCCCAATCAGCCCCAGCATTTT
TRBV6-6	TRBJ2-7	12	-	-	CASSEGIYEQYF	TGTGCCAGCAGTGAGGGGATCTACGAGCAGTACTTC
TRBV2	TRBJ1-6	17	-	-	CASSEWVASVSNSPLHF	TGTGCCAGCAGTGAATGGGTAGCTTCGGTTTCGAATTCACCCCTCCACTTT
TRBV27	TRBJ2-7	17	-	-	CASSSRGGQGLSYEQYF	TGTGCCAGCAGTTCCCGGGGGGGACAGGGCCTTTCCTACGAGCAGTACTTC
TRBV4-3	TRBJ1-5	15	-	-	CASSLFRGSNQPQHF	TGCGCCAGCAGCCTATTCCGGGGAAGCAATCAGCCCCAGCATTTT
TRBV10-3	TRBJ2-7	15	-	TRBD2	CAISERGGEGYEQYF	TGTGCCATCAGTGAAAGGGGCGGGGAGGGCTACGAGCAGTACTTC
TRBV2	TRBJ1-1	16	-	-	CASSEGVRARNTEAFF	TGTGCCAGCAGTGAGGGGGTGAGGGCTCGGAACACTGAAGCTTTCTTT
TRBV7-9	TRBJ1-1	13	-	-	CASSLGQNTEAFF	TGTGCCAGCAGCTTAGGACAAAACACTGAAGCTTTCTTT
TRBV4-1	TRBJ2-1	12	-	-	CASSTRDGQQFF	TGCGCCAGCAGCACCCGGGACGGACAGCAGTTCTTC
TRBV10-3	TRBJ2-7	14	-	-	CAISDPTQSYEQYF	TGTGCCATCAGCGACCCGACGCAATCCTACGAGCAGTACTTC
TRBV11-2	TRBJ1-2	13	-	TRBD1	CASSLPGDRPGDF	TGTGCCAGCAGCTTACCCGGGGACAGGCCTGGCGACTTC
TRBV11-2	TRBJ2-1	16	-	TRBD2	CASSQETSGAYNEQFF	TGTGCCAGCAGCCAAGAAACTAGCGGGGCGTACAATGAGCAGTTCTTC
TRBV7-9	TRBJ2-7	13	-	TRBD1	CASSHRGSYEQYF	TGTGCCAGCAGCCACAGGGGTTCCTACGAGCAGTACTTC
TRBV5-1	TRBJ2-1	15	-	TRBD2	CASRIEAGGNFEQFF	TGCGCCAGCCGGATAGAAGCGGGGGGAAATTTTGAGCAGTTCTTC
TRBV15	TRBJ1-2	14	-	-	CATSTGPANYGYTF	TGTGCCACCAGCACCGGGCCAGCTAACTATGGCTACACCTTC
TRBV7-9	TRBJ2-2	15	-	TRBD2	CASSPTGGNTGELFF	TGTGCCAGCAGCCCGACGGGGGGGAACACCGGGGAGCTGTTTTTT
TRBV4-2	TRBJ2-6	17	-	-	CASSPENEGSGANVLTF	TGTGCCAGCAGCCCGGAAAACGAGGGATCTGGGGCCAACGTCCTGACTTTC
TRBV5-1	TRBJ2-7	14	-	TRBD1	CASSLDRGSYEQYF	TGCGCCAGCAGCCTTGACAGGGGGAGCTACGAGCAGTACTTC
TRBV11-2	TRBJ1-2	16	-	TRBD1	CASRARTGTDVYGYTF	TGTGCCAGCAGGGCGAGAACCGGGACAGACGTATATGGCTACACCTTC
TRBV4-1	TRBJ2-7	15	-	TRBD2	CASSPTASGDYEQYF	TGCGCCAGCAGCCCAACGGCTAGCGGTGACTACGAGCAGTACTTC
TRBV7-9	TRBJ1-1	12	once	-	CASSFGDTEAFF	TGTGCCAGCAGCTTCGGGGACACTGAAGCTTTCTTT
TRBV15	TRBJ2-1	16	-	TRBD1	CATSRGTGVGYNEQFF	TGTGCCACCAGCAGGGGGACAGGGGTGGGGTACAATGAGCAGTTCTTC
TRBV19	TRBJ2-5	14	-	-	CASSMGGPRETQYF	TGTGCCAGTAGTATGGGGGGGCCAAGAGAGACCCAGTACTTC
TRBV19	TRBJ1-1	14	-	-	CASTLQAGNTEAFF	TGTGCCAGTACGCTTCAGGCCGGAAACACTGAAGCTTTCTTT
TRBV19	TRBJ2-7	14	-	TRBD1	CATADRGGTYEQYF	TGTGCCACCGCGGACAGGGGGGGGACATACGAGCAGTACTTC
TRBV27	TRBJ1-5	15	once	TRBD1	CASSFTGGAGQPQHF	TGTGCCAGCAGTTTTACAGGGGGCGCAGGACAGCCCCAGCATTTT
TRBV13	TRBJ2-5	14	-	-	CASSLGPGQETQYF	TGTGCCAGCAGCTTAGGGCCAGGCCAAGAGACCCAGTACTTC
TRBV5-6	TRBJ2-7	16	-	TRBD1	CASSLRDRGSAYEQYF	TGTGCCAGCAGCTTGAGGGACAGGGGGAGTGCCTACGAGCAGTACTTC
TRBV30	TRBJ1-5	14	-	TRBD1	CAWDGGQGGQPQHF	TGTGCCTGGGACGGCGGACAGGGGGGTCAGCCCCAGCATTTT
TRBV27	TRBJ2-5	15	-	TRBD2	CASSALAGGQETQYF	TGTGCCAGCAGTGCGTTAGCGGGGGGGCAAGAGACCCAGTACTTC
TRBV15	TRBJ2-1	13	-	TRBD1	CATGQGLYNEQFF	TGTGCCACCGGACAGGGACTCTACAATGAGCAGTTCTTC
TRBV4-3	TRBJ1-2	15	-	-	CASSQGGSSLYGYTF	TGCGCCAGCAGCCAGGGAGGGTCTTCCCTATATGGCTACACCTTC
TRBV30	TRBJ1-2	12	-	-	CAWSETARGYTF	TGTGCCTGGAGTGAAACAGCCCGGGGCTACACCTTC
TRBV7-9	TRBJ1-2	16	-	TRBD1	CASSPVGRGYNYGYTF	TGTGCCAGCAGCCCCGTCGGCAGGGGGTACAACTATGGCTACACCTTC
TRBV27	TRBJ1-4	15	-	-	CASSQQALPGEKLFF	TGTGCCAGCAGTCAACAGGCCCTACCAGGTGAAAAACTGTTTTTT
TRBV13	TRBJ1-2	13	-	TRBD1	CASSLDRGYGYTF	TGTGCCAGCAGCCTAGACAGGGGCTATGGCTACACCTTC
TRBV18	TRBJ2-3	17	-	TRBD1	CASSPNPGTDWADTQYF	TGTGCCAGCTCACCAAACCCCGGGACAGACTGGGCGGATACGCAGTATTTT
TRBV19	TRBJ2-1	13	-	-	CASRRWGADEQFF	TGTGCCAGTAGGAGATGGGGGGCCGATGAGCAGTTCTTC
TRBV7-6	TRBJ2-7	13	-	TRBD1	CASSLDRVGEQYF	TGTGCCAGCAGCTTGGACAGGGTTGGCGAGCAGTACTTC
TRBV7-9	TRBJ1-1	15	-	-	CASSSFGARDTEAFF	TGTGCCAGCAGCTCCTTCGGCGCCCGGGACACTGAAGCTTTCTTT
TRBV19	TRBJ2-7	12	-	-	CASSLSSYEQYF	TGTGCCAGTAGTCTCTCCTCCTACGAGCAGTACTTC
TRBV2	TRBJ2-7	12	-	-	CASSEGTYEQYF	TGTGCCAGCAGTGAAGGGACCTACGAGCAGTACTTC